This T cell receptor beta chain was documented in a study of blood T cell repertoires in COVID-19. Study-level background: COVID-19 samples from acute and convalescent phases originated in the United States, Italy and Spain. PBMCs, B-cell-depleted T cells, or T cells were the source of the cDNA or gDNA that made up the material.

Original processing methods: From reference gene primer amplification, estimates of nucleated cell counts were derived. TCRdb's copy holds only in-frame clones and misses some; the assay was immunoSEQ multiplex PCR. That table furnishes V, J and clone size, whereas the DNA furnished D and trimming. The sample yields some 140,000 clones, roughly four fifths seen once. Trimming pared 4 bases from V and 1 base from J, leaving 9 bases between. Germline V CDR1 and CDR2: SGHKS, YYEKEE (reference sequence). CDR3 length: 14 amino acids. The source of this sequence is a man of 80 years or more with acute or convalescent COVID-19. The chain has TRBV5-5 and TRBJ1-5; TRBD1 might be the D (6 bases). Material: peripheral blood. The DNA of the CDR3 is TGTGCCAGCAGCCGACAGGAGAGCAATCAGCCCCAGCATTTT. Residues: CASSRQESNQPQHF.